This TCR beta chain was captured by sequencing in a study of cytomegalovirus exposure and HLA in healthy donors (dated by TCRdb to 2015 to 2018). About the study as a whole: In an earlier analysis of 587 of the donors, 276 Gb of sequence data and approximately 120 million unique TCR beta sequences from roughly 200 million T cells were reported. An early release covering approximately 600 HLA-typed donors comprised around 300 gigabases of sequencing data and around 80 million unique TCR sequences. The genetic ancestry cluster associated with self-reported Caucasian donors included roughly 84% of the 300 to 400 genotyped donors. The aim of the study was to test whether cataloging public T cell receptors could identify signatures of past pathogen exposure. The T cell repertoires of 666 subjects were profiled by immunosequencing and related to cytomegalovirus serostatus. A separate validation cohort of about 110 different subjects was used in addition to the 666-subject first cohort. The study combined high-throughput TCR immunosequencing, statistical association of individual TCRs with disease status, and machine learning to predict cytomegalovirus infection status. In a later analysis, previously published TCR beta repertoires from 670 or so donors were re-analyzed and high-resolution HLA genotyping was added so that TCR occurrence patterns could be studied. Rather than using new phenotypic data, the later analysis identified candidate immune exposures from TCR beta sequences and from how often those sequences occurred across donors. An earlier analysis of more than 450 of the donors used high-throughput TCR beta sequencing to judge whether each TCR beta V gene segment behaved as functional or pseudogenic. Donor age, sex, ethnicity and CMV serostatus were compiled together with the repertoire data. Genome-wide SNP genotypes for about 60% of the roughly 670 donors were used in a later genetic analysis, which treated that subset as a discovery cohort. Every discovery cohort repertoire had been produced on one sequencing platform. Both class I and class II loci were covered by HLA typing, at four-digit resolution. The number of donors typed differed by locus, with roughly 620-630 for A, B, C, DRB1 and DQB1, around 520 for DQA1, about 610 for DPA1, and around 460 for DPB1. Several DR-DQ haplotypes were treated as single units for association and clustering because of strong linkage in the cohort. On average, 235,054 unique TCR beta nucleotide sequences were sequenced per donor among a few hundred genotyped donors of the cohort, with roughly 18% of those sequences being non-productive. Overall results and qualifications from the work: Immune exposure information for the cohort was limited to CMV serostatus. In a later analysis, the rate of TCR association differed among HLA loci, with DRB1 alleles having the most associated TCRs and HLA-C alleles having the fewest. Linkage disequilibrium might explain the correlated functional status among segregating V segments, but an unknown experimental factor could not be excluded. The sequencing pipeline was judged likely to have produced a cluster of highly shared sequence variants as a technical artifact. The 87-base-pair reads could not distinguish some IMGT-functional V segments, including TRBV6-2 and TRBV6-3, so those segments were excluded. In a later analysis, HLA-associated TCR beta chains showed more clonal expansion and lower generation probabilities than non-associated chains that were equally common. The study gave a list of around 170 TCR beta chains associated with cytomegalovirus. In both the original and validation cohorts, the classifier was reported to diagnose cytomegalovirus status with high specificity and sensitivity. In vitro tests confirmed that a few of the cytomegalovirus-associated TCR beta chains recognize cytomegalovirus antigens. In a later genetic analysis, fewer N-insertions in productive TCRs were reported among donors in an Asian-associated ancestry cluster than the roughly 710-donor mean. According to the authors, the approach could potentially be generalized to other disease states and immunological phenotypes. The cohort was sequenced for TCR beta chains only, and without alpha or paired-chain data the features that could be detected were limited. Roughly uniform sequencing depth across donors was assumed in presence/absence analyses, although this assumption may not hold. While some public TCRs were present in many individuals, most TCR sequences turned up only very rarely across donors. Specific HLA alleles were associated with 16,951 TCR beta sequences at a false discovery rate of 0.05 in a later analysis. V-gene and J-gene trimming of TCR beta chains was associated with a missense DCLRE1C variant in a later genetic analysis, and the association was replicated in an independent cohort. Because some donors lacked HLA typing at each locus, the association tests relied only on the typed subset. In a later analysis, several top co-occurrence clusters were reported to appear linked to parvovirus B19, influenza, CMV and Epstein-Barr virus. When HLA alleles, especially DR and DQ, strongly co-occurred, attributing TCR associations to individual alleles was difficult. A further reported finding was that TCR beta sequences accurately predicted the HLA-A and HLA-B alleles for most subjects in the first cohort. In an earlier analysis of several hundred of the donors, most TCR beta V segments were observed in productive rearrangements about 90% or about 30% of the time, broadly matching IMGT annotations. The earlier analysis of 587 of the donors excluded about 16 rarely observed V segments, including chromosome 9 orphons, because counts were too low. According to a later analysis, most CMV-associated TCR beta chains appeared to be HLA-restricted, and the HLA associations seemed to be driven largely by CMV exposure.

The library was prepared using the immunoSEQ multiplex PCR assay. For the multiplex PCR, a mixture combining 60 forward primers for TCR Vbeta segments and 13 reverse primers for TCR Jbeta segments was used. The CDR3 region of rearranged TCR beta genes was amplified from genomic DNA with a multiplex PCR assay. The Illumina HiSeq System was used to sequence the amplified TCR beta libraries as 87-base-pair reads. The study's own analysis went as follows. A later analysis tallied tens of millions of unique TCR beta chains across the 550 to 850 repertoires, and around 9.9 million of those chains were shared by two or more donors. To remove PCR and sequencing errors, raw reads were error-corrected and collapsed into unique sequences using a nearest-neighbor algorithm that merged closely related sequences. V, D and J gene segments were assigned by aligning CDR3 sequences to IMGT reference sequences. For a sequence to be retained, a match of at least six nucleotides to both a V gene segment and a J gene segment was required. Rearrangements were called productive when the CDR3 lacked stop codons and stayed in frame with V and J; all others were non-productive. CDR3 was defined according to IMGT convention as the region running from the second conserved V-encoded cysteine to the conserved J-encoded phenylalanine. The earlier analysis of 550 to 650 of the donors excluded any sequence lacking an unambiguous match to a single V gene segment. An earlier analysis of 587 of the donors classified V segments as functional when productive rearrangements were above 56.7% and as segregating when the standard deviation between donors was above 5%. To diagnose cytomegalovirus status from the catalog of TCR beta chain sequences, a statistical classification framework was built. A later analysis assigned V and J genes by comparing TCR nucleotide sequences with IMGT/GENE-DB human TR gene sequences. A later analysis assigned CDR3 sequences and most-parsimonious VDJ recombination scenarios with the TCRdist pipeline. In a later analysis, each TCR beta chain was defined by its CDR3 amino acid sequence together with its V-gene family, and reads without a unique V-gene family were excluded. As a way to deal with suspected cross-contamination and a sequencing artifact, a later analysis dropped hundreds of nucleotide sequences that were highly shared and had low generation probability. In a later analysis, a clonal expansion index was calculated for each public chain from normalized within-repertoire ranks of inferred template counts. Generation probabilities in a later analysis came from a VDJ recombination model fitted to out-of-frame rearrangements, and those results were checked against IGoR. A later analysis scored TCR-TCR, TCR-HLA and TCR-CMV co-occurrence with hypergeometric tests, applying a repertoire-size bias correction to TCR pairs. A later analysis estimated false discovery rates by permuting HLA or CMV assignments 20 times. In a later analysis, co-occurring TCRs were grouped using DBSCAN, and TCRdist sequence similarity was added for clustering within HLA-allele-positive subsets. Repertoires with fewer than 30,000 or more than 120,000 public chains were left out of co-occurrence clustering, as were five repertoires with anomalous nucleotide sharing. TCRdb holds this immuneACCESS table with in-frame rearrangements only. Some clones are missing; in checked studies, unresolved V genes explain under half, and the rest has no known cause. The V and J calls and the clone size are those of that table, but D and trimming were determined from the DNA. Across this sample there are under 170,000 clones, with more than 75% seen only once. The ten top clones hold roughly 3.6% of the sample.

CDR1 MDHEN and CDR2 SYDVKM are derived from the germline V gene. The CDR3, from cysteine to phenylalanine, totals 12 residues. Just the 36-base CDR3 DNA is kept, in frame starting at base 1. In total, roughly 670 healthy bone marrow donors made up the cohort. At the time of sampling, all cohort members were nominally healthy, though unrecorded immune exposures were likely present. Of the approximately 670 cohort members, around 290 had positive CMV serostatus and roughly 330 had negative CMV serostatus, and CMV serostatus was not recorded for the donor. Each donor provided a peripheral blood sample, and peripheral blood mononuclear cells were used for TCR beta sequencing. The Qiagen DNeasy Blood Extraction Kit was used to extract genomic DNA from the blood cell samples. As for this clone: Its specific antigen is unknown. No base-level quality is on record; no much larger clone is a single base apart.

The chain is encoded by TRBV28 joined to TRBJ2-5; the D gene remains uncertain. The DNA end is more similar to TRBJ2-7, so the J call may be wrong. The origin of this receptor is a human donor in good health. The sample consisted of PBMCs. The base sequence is TGTGCCAGCAGCCCACCCGGGTACGAGCAGTACTTC. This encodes CASSPPGYEQYF.